The rows below give T cell receptor beta chains drawn from one sample of a study of beta chain features in type 1 diabetes. Some clones are missing from TCRdb's copy, which holds only in-frame ones; the method was immunoSEQ multiplex PCR. The data contain about 620,000 clones, around a sixth of them singletons. Sequenced material: naive CD4+ T cells from blood. The receptors derive from a man aged 18 to 29 in good health. Both conserved end residues are part of each CDR3. Fields, in order: D gene, J gene, clone size, V gene, CDR3 protein, CDR3 DNA. D genes are given only for firm matches. Clone size is stated in some rows and not others, as once, few, many or a class when expanded.

TRBD1 TRBJ2-2 few TRBV28 CASSTGTANTGELFF TGTGCCAGCAGTACCGGGACAGCGAACACCGGGGAGCTGTTTTTT
. TRBJ1-5 few TRBV7-2 CASSLKGDQPQHF TGTGCCAGCAGCTTAAAGGGGGATCAGCCCCAGCATTTT
. TRBJ2-2 few TRBV28 CASTGGGAANTGELFF TGTGCCAGCACCGGGGGCGGGGCCGCGAACACCGGGGAGCTGTTTTTT
. TRBJ1-1 few TRBV15 CATHTGGVRGNTEAFF TGTGCCACCCATACTGGGGGCGTGCGGGGGAACACTGAAGCTTTCTTT
. TRBJ2-1 few TRBV18 CASSLAPVTLDEQFF TGTGCCAGCTCACTTGCTCCAGTAACTCTGGATGAGCAGTTCTTC
. TRBJ2-1 few TRBV5-1 CASSLARNEQFF TGCGCCAGCAGCTTGGCCAGGAATGAGCAGTTCTTC
. TRBJ2-6 many TRBV6-6 CASKLGRFSGANVLTF TGTGCCAGCAAGCTGGGACGGTTCTCTGGGGCCAACGTCCTGACTTTC
. TRBJ2-6 . TRBV9 CASSVAGAGANVLTF TGTGCCAGCAGCGTAGCAGGGGCTGGGGCCAACGTCCTGACTTTC
. TRBJ2-7 . TRBV30 CAWSVYPYEQYF TGTGCCTGGAGTGTCTACCCCTACGAGCAGTACTTC
. TRBJ1-5 . TRBV10-3 CAISRAPNQPQHF TGTGCCATCAGTCGGGCCCCCAATCAGCCCCAGCATTTT
. TRBJ1-2 few TRBV15 CATSRGFNYGYTF TGTGCCACCAGCAGGGGATTTAACTATGGCTACACCTTC
TRBD2 TRBJ2-1 few TRBV6-4 CASSATSGGLYNEQFF TGTGCCAGCAGTGCTACTAGCGGGGGGCTCTACAATGAGCAGTTCTTC
. TRBJ1-6 . TRBV7-8 CASSLETANSPLHF TGTGCCAGCAGCTTAGAGACAGCGAATTCACCCCTCCACTTT
. TRBJ1-2 . TRBV30 CAWSNPRAGPSYGYTF TGTGCCTGGAGTAACCCTCGGGCCGGGCCATCCTATGGCTACACCTTC
TRBD2 TRBJ2-7 few TRBV28 CASRVGLAGVGYEQYF TGTGCCAGCAGAGTGGGTCTAGCGGGAGTGGGCTACGAGCAGTACTTC
TRBD2 TRBJ2-1 . TRBV7-3 CASSLMRGNEQFF TGTGCCAGCAGCTTAATGCGGGGGAATGAGCAGTTCTTC
TRBD1 TRBJ2-7 . TRBV5-4 CASSSGTVGKSGEQYF TGTGCCAGCAGCTCGGGGACAGTCGGCAAAAGTGGGGAGCAGTACTTC
. TRBJ1-4 . TRBV30 CAWSPGFNEKLFF TGTGCCTGGAGTCCAGGGTTTAATGAAAAACTGTTTTTT
TRBD1 TRBJ1-6 . TRBV9 CASSGSRDRSYNSPLHF TGTGCCAGCAGCGGGAGCCGGGACAGAAGTTATAATTCACCCCTCCACTTT
. TRBJ1-3 . TRBV4-3 CASSQEGTESHRGNTIYF TGCGCCAGCAGCCAAGAGGGGACGGAGTCTCATAGAGGAAACACCATATATTTT
. TRBJ2-7 few TRBV7-9 CASSRQERSYEQYF TGTGCCAGCAGCAGACAGGAGCGCTCCTACGAGCAGTACTTC
. TRBJ2-1 few TRBV2 CAGNKEGTADNEQFF TGTGCCGGAAACAAGGAGGGAACGGCAGACAATGAGCAGTTCTTC
TRBD1 TRBJ2-2 . TRBV7-2 CASSLEGALNTGELFF TGTGCCAGCAGCTTAGAGGGGGCGCTTAACACCGGGGAGCTGTTTTTT
TRBD2 TRBJ2-4 . TRBV7-2 CASSLASGGDPVGAKNIQYF TGTGCCAGCAGCTTAGCTAGCGGGGGGGATCCTGTGGGAGCCAAAAACATTCAGTACTTC
TRBD2 TRBJ2-1 . TRBV4-3 CASSQEGLAGFNEQFF TGCGCCAGCAGCCAGGAAGGCCTAGCGGGGTTCAATGAGCAGTTCTTC
. TRBJ2-7 . TRBV11-2 CASSLDPGGKSYEQYF TGTGCCAGCAGCTTAGATCCGGGTGGCAAATCCTACGAGCAGTACTTC
TRBD1 TRBJ2-1 few TRBV29-1 CSARTGSEQFF TGCAGCGCACGGACAGGGAGTGAGCAGTTCTTC
TRBD2 TRBJ2-1 few TRBV2 CASSIRTSGGANEQFF TGTGCCAGCAGTATTCGGACTAGCGGGGGGGCGAATGAGCAGTTCTTC
. TRBJ2-2 few TRBV7-3 CASSFHTGELFF TGTGCCAGCAGCTTTCACACCGGGGAGCTGTTTTTT
. TRBJ2-5 few TRBV28 CASSSPGGLETQYF TGTGCCAGCAGTTCCCCTGGGGGCCTCGAGACCCAGTACTTC
. TRBJ2-2 few TRBV30 CAWSVTLLTWGANTGELFF TGTGCCTGGAGTGTGACCCTCCTCACGTGGGGGGCGAACACCGGGGAGCTGTTTTTT
. TRBJ1-2 . TRBV28 CASSLGTFGGGYTF TGTGCCAGCAGTCTCGGGACCTTTGGAGGGGGCTACACCTTC
. TRBJ2-2 . TRBV14 CASTPRGTLNTGELFF TGTGCCAGCACCCCGAGGGGGACACTGAACACCGGGGAGCTGTTTTTT
TRBD1 TRBJ2-6 . TRBV19 CAVTGGYGANVLTF TGTGCCGTGACAGGGGGCTATGGGGCCAACGTCCTGACTTTC
TRBD1 TRBJ1-5 . TRBV4-1 CASSQDLGQGDPSGQPQHF TGCGCCAGCAGCCAAGATTTGGGACAGGGGGATCCAAGCGGGCAGCCCCAGCATTTT
. TRBJ1-2 . TRBV6-6 CASSSLDRILYYGYTF TGTGCCAGCAGTTCCTTAGACAGAATCCTTTACTATGGCTACACCTTC
. TRBJ2-1 . TRBV11-1 CASSLAGLGGNEQFF TGTGCCAGCAGCTTGGCGGGACTTGGGGGCAATGAGCAGTTCTTC
. TRBJ1-2 . TRBV9 CASSVGTENYGYTF TGTGCCAGCAGCGTAGGAACGGAAAACTATGGCTACACCTTC
TRBD1 TRBJ1-1 . TRBV6-5 CASSYSTGAGTEAFF TGTGCCAGCAGTTACTCGACAGGGGCGGGTACTGAAGCTTTCTTT
TRBD2 TRBJ2-1 few TRBV30 CAWSNGGVNEQFF TGTGCCTGGAGTAACGGGGGGGTCAATGAGCAGTTCTTC
. TRBJ1-5 few TRBV30 CAWNVAGNQPQHF TGTGCCTGGAACGTGGCTGGCAATCAGCCCCAGCATTTT
. TRBJ1-5 . TRBV6-5 CASSYRATNWHF TGTGCCAGCAGTTACCGGGCCACAAACTGGCATTTT
TRBD2 TRBJ2-7 few TRBV28 CASGLAARLSYEQYF TGTGCCAGCGGCCTAGCGGCTCGACTTTCCTACGAGCAGTACTTC
. TRBJ1-6 . TRBV7-9 CASKGTGRSPLHF TGTGCCAGCAAGGGAACAGGCCGATCACCCCTCCACTTT
TRBD1 TRBJ2-7 few TRBV6-5 CASSLPGQGFYEQYF TGTGCCAGCAGTTTGCCGGGACAGGGATTCTACGAGCAGTACTTC
. TRBJ1-4 . TRBV5-4 CASSSDSMAGKLFF TGTGCCAGCAGCAGTGACTCCATGGCGGGAAAACTGTTTTTT
. TRBJ1-4 few TRBV18 CASSPAATNEKLFF TGTGCCAGCTCACCAGCGGCAACTAATGAAAAACTGTTTTTT
TRBD1 TRBJ2-2 . TRBV9 CASRDREGTGELFF TGTGCCAGCAGAGACAGGGAAGGGACCGGGGAGCTGTTTTTT
. TRBJ2-7 . TRBV28 CASSISRASYEQYF TGTGCCAGCAGCATCTCCAGGGCGAGTTACGAGCAGTACTTC
TRBD1 TRBJ2-2 few TRBV7-9 CASSQKGQSTGELFF TGTGCCAGCAGCCAAAAGGGACAGAGCACCGGGGAGCTGTTTTTT
TRBD1 TRBJ2-5 few TRBV9 CASSARTGVGAQYF TGTGCCAGCAGCGCCCGGACAGGGGTTGGGGCCCAGTACTTC
TRBD1 TRBJ2-5 . TRBV5-1 CASSLHPGQGKETQYF TGCGCCAGCAGCCTCCACCCGGGACAGGGGAAAGAGACCCAGTACTTC
. TRBJ2-3 . TRBV28 CASSSLSFSTDTQYF TGTGCCAGCAGTTCTTTGTCTTTTAGCACAGATACGCAGTATTTT
. TRBJ1-1 . TRBV7-9 CASSLSPGRNTEAFF TGTGCCAGCAGCTTAAGCCCAGGGCGGAACACTGAAGCTTTCTTT
TRBD1 TRBJ2-5 few TRBV5-8 CASSERQGRETQYF TGTGCCAGCAGCGAGCGACAGGGTCGAGAGACCCAGTACTTC